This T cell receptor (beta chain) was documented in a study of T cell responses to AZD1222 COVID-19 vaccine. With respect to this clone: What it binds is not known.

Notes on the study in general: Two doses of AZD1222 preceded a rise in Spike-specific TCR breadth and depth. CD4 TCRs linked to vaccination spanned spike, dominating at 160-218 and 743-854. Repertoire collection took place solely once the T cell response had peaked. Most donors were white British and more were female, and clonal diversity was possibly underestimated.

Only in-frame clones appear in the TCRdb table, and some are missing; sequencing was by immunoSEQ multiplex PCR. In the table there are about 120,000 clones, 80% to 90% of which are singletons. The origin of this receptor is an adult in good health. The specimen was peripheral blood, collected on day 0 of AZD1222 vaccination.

CDR3 region: CSVGLWTAGYTF. The CDR3 DNA sequence: TGCAGCGTTGGTCTCTGGACAGCAGGCTACACCTTC. The V call is TRBV29-1, the J call TRBJ1-2; D possibly corresponds to TRBD1 (6 bases). Trimming took off 4 bases at V and 8 bases at J, with 14 bases between the two ends. Germline V gene sequence: CDR1 SQVTM, CDR2 ANQGSEA. This CDR3 spans 12 amino acids.